This is a list of T cell receptor beta chains from one sample in a study of T cell changes during pregnancy in multiple sclerosis. The method was immunoSEQ multiplex PCR; TCRdb's version includes in-frame clones alone and lacks a portion of them. Of some 38,000 clones listed, 80% to 95% are singletons. This specimen was CD4+ T cells from peripheral blood mononuclear cells, taken after pregnancy. The receptors derive from a female donor in good health, enrolled as a control in a pregnancy study. Both conserved end residues are part of each CDR3. Each record gives: J gene, V gene, D gene, clone size, CDR3 DNA, CDR3 protein. A D gene is named only where the DNA matches it firmly. Clone size is not always given. Where it is, it says once, few, many or a class for expanded clones.

>TRBJ2-5|TRBV27|-|-
TGTGCCAGCAGCCGTTACCCTAGGAGCGAAGAGACCCAGTACTTC
CASSRYPRSEETQYF
>TRBJ2-3|TRBV7-9|-|-
TGTGCCAGCAGCAACCCCCAGAACCTGCCGCAGTATTTT
CASSNPQNLPQYF
>TRBJ2-5|TRBV21-1|-|-
TGTGCCAGCAGCAAATCCAGACAAGAGACCCAGTACTTC
CASSKSRQETQYF
>TRBJ2-5|TRBV11-2|-|-
TGTGCCAGCAGCTTAGAGACGGGGGCCCAGTACTTC
CASSLETGAQYF
>TRBJ1-4|TRBV7-2|TRBD1|-
TGTGCCAGCAGCTTAGAACGGGACAGGTCGGAAAAACTGTTTTTT
CASSLERDRSEKLFF
>TRBJ2-5|TRBV10-3|TRBD1|-
TGTGCCATCAGCCGAACTTCGACAGGGGGTACCCAAGAGACCCAGTACTTC
CAISRTSTGGTQETQYF
>TRBJ2-7|TRBV5-1|TRBD1|-
TGCGCCAGCAGCTTCGGACAGGGACGCTCCTACGAGCAGTACTTC
CASSFGQGRSYEQYF
>TRBJ1-2|TRBV6-5|-|-
TGTGCCAGCAGCAGGGGTACTAACTATGGCTACACCTTC
CASSRGTNYGYTF
>TRBJ1-2|TRBV5-8|-|-
TGTGCCAGCAGCTCCATCCGGGACAATCCGTCCTATGGCTACACCTTC
CASSSIRDNPSYGYTF
>TRBJ2-3|TRBV6-4|-|-
TGTGCCAGCAGTCCTGACGCGGGGGATACGCAGTATTTT
CASSPDAGDTQYF
>TRBJ2-1|TRBV19|TRBD2|once
TGTGCCAGTACCCTCGGGGGGGCCGCCTACAATGAGCAGTTCTTC
CASTLGGAAYNEQFF
>TRBJ2-3|TRBV5-4|TRBD1|-
TGTGCCAGCAGCTCCGGACAGGGGTGGGATACGCAGTATTTT
CASSSGQGWDTQYF
>TRBJ2-1|TRBV30|-|-
TGTGCCGCAAGGGGGGGGCAAGACTACAATGAGCAGTTCTTC
CAARGGQDYNEQFF
>TRBJ2-3|TRBV7-2|TRBD2|-
TGTGCCAGCAGACGACTAGCGGGTGCCCCTAGCACAGATACGCAGTATTTT
CASRRLAGAPSTDTQYF
>TRBJ2-2|TRBV10-3|TRBD1|-
TGTGCCGCCCGGGACAGGGAACACACCGGGGAGCTGTTTTTT
CAARDREHTGELFF
>TRBJ1-1|TRBV15|-|-
TGTGCCACCAGCAGAGACACAGCTGGCACTGAAGCTTTCTTT
CATSRDTAGTEAFF
>TRBJ1-5|TRBV7-9|-|-
TGTGCCAGCAGCTTAGCGGCAGGGGACAATCAGCCCCAGCATTTT
CASSLAAGDNQPQHF
>TRBJ2-1|TRBV7-7|-|-
TGTGCCAGCAGCTTAGTAGGGGGGGACTACAATGAGCAGTTCTTC
CASSLVGGDYNEQFF
>TRBJ1-2|TRBV30|TRBD1|-
TGTGCCTTGGAAAACTCGGGACCAAGACAGGGGTTTATCTACACCTTC
CALENSGPRQGFIYTF
>TRBJ2-7|TRBV7-2|-|-
TGTGCCAGCAGCTTACACGAGGGGGCCTACGAGCAGTACTTC
CASSLHEGAYEQYF
>TRBJ2-7|TRBV5-1|-|few
TGCGCCAGCACCTACGGGAGCCGCTCCGAGCAGTACTTC
CASTYGSRSEQYF
>TRBJ2-2|TRBV7-2|TRBD2|once
TGTGCCAGCAGCTCCGCCGGGACTACCACCGGGGAGCTGTTTTTT
CASSSAGTTTGELFF
>TRBJ2-1|TRBV5-1|TRBD2|once
TGCGCCAGCAGCTGGGGACTAGCGGGAGGGCCGGACGAGCAGTTCTTC
CASSWGLAGGPDEQFF
>TRBJ2-2|TRBV4-1|-|once
TGCGCCAGCAGCCAAGTAGATATGGGACTGATCACCGGGGAGCTGTTTTTT
CASSQVDMGLITGELFF
>TRBJ2-1|TRBV16|-|-
TGTGCCAGCAGCCAAGATCGGGAGCAGTTCTTC
CASSQDREQFF
>TRBJ1-1|TRBV2|-|-
TGTGCCAGCAGGCTGACACAGAACACTGAAGCTTTCTTT
CASRLTQNTEAFF
>TRBJ2-7|TRBV7-9|-|-
TGTGCCAGCAGCCTCCAACAGGGCCCCTACGAGCAGTACTTC
CASSLQQGPYEQYF
>TRBJ2-2|TRBV4-1|-|-
TGCGCCAGCAGCCAAGATGGACTCCCGGTCGGGGAGCTGTTTTTT
CASSQDGLPVGELFF
>TRBJ1-4|TRBV7-9|TRBD1|once
TGTGCCAGCAGCTCGGGGACAGTCACTAATGAAAAACTGTTTTTT
CASSSGTVTNEKLFF
>TRBJ1-1|TRBV6-5|TRBD1|-
TGTGCCAGCAGTCGCGCGACAGGGTCATTTGAAGCTTTCTTT
CASSRATGSFEAFF
>TRBJ1-5|TRBV4-3|-|-
TGCGCCAGCAGCCAAGCCAGGGGCGGCAATCAGCCCCAGCATTTT
CASSQARGGNQPQHF
>TRBJ2-7|TRBV7-2|-|once
TGTGCCAGCAGCTTAGGGCGGATTAACTACGAGCAGTACTTC
CASSLGRINYEQYF
>TRBJ2-4|TRBV6-1|TRBD2|once
TGTGCCAGCACACTAGCGGTCTTAGCCAAAAACATTCAGTACTTC
CASTLAVLAKNIQYF
>TRBJ2-3|TRBV18|-|-
TGTGCCAGCTCACTAAACACGGGAACAGGCACAGATACGCAGTATTTT
CASSLNTGTGTDTQYF
>TRBJ2-5|TRBV18|-|-
TGTGCCAGCTCACCCCGGGACATAAGCCCCCCGGAGACCCAGTACTTC
CASSPRDISPPETQYF
>TRBJ2-7|TRBV9|-|-
TGTGCCAGCAGCGCCTCAAGAGGGGGCTACGAGCAGTACTTC
CASSASRGGYEQYF
>TRBJ2-7|TRBV11-2|-|-
TGTGCCAGCAGATTCGGGGGAGGAAACTACGAGCAGTACTTC
CASRFGGGNYEQYF
>TRBJ1-1|TRBV7-9|TRBD1|-
TGTGCCAGCAGCTTAGCTTCGGCAGGGGGCACTGAAGCTTTCTTT
CASSLASAGGTEAFF
>TRBJ2-3|TRBV11-1|-|once
TGTGCCAGCAGCTTGGTGGGCACGGCCGCAGATACGCAGTATTTT
CASSLVGTAADTQYF
>TRBJ2-5|TRBV11-1|TRBD1|-
TGTGCCAGCAGATATACAGGGGATCAGGAGACCCAGTACTTC
CASRYTGDQETQYF
>TRBJ2-7|TRBV6-5|-|-
TGTGCCAGCAGTTACGGGAGGCCGGTCGACGAGCAGTACTTC
CASSYGRPVDEQYF
>TRBJ1-1|TRBV18|TRBD1|-
TGTGCCAGCTCACCCGACAGGGCCCTGAACACTGAAGCTTTCTTT
CASSPDRALNTEAFF
>TRBJ2-7|TRBV6-1|-|-
TGTGCCAGCAGTGAGTCGGAGTCCTACGAGCAGTACTTC
CASSESESYEQYF
>TRBJ2-3|TRBV5-1|TRBD2|-
TGCGCCAGCAGAGCCGGACTAGCGTTCACAGATACGCAGTATTTT
CASRAGLAFTDTQYF
>TRBJ2-5|TRBV7-9|-|-
TGTGCCAGCAGCTTAAAAACGGTTCAAGAGACCCAGTACTTC
CASSLKTVQETQYF
>TRBJ2-3|TRBV4-2|TRBD2|-
TGTGCCAGCAGCCAATTTGCTAGCGGGAGGGATACGCAGTATTTT
CASSQFASGRDTQYF
>TRBJ2-3|TRBV19|TRBD2|-
TGTGCCAGTAGGGGGAGGGGAGGCACAGATACGCAGTATTTT
CASRGRGGTDTQYF
>TRBJ1-2|TRBV19|-|-
TGTGCCAGCTCCCTCGGCTATGGCTACACCTTC
CASSLGYGYTF
>TRBJ2-2|TRBV5-4|TRBD2|few
TGTGCCAGCAGCCCAGGACTAGCGGGAGTCACCGGGGAGCTGTTTTTT
CASSPGLAGVTGELFF
>TRBJ1-1|TRBV27|TRBD1|-
TGTGCCAGCAGTTTATGGACAGGGCCGAACACTGAAGCTTTCTTT
CASSLWTGPNTEAFF
>TRBJ1-1|TRBV12-5|-|-
TGTGCTAGTGGTCCCCCCCGACAGTCAAGCACTGAAGCTTTCTTT
CASGPPRQSSTEAFF
>TRBJ1-1|TRBV2|TRBD1|-
TGTGCCAGCAGCCCTCGGACAGGGAAGACTGAAGCTTTCTTT
CASSPRTGKTEAFF
>TRBJ1-2|TRBV23-1|-|-
TGCGCCAGCAGTCAGATGGGACACAGGCAGGGGCACTATGGCTACACCTTC
CASSQMGHRQGHYGYTF
>TRBJ1-1|TRBV10-3|-|-
TGTGCCATCAGTGATGGGCCCGGCACTGAAGCTTTCTTT
CAISDGPGTEAFF
>TRBJ2-7|TRBV28|-|-
TGTGCCAGCACTCTTTTCTCGGGCAGGGGCGAGCAGTACTTC
CASTLFSGRGEQYF